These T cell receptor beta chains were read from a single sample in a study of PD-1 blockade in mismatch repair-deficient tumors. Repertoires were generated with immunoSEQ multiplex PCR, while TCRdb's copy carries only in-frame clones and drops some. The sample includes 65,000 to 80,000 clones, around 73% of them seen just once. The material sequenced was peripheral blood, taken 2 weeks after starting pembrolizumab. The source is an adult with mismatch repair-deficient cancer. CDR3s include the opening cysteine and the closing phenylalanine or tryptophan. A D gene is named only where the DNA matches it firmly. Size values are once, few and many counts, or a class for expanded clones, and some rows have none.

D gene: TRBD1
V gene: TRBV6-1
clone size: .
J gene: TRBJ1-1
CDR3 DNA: TGTGCCAGCAGTGCTACGACAGGGGGGGACACTGAAGCTTTCTTT
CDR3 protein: CASSATTGGDTEAFF

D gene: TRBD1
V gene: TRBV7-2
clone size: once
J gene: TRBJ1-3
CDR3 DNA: TGTGCCAGCAGCTTAGGGGGACAGGGGAGCTCTGGAAACACCATATATTTT
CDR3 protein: CASSLGGQGSSGNTIYF

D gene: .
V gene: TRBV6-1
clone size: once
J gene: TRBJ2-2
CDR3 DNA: TGTGCCAGCAGTGAACGACGCCCCGGGGAGCTGTTTTTT
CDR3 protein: CASSERRPGELFF

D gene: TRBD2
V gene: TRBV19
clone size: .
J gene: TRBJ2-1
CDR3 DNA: TGTGCCAGTACGCCGGGGGGGTATCAAAGACCTAATGAGCAGTTCTTC
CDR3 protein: CASTPGGYQRPNEQFF

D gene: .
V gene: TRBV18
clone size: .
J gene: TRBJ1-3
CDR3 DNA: TGTGCCAGCTCACCACAGGGCGATTCTGGAAACACCATATATTTT
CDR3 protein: CASSPQGDSGNTIYF

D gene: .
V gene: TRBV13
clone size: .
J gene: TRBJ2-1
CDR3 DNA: TGTGCCAGCAGCCGCGGACAGCTACGAATGGAGCAGTTCTTC
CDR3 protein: CASSRGQLRMEQFF

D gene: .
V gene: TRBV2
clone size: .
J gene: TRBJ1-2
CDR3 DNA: TGTGCCAGCAGTGGGAGACGAGGAAACTATGGCTACACCTTC
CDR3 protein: CASSGRRGNYGYTF

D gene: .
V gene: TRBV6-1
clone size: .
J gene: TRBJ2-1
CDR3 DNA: TGTGCCAGCAGTGCCGCCGGGACCACCACCTACAATGAGCAGTTCTTC
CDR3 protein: CASSAAGTTTYNEQFF

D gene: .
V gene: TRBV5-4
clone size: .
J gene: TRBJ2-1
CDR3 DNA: TGTGCCAGCAGCCCGGACATGTTGGATGAGCAGTTCTTC
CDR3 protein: CASSPDMLDEQFF

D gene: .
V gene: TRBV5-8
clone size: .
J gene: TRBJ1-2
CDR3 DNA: TGTGCCAGCAGCTTGCCTGAGGGAGGGCTATTCTTCTATGGCTACACCTTC
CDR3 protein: CASSLPEGGLFFYGYTF

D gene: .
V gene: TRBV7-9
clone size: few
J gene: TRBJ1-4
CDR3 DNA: TGTGCCAGGGGGGGGTCCGATAATGAAAAACTGTTTTTT
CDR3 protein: CARGGSDNEKLFF

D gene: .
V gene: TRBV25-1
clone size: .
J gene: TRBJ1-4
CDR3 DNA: TGTGCCAGCAGTGGTACCTCTGCAACTAATGAAAAACTGTTTTTT
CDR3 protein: CASSGTSATNEKLFF

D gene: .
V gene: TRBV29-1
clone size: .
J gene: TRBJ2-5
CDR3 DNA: TGCAGCGTAGGGGGGGAGACCCAGTACTTC
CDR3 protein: CSVGGETQYF

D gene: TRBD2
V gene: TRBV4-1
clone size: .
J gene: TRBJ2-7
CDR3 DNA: TGCGCCAGCAGCCGTATTCTGACTAGCGGGAACTACGAGCAGTACTTC
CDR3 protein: CASSRILTSGNYEQYF

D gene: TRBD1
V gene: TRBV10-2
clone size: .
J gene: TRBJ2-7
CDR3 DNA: TGCGCCAGCAGTGGAGGGGGAGAACAGGGGCGCCCCTACGAGCAGTACTTC
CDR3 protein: CASSGGGEQGRPYEQYF

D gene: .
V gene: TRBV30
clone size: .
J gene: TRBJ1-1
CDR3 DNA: TGTGCCTCGGGGAGGACCTTCCACACTGAAGCTTTCTTT
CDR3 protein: CASGRTFHTEAFF

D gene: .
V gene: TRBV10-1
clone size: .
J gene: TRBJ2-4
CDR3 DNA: TGCGCCAGCAGTGAGTCGGGAGGGGGCTCCAAAAACATTCAGTACTTC
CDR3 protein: CASSESGGGSKNIQYF

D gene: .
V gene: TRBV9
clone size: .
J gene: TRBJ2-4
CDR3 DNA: TGTGCCAGCAGCCGCCGTAGCGTTCCCACCGAGGGCATTCAGTACTTC
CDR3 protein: CASSRRSVPTEGIQYF

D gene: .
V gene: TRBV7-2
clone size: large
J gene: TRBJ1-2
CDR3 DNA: TGTGCCAGCAGTTTCGGAGGGGGGAGCCACTATGGCTACACCTTC
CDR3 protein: CASSFGGGSHYGYTF

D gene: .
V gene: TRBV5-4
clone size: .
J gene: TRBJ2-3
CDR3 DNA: TGTGCCAGCAGCCGCACAGATACGCAGTATTTT
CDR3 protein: CASSRTDTQYF

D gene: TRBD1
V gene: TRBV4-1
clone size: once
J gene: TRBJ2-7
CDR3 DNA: TGCGCCAGCAGCCCCACAGGGGGCGCATACGAGCAGTACTTC
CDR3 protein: CASSPTGGAYEQYF

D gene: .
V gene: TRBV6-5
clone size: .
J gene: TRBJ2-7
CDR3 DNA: TGTGCCAGCAGTCGTACCCTAGACCCGGACTACGAGCAGTACTTC
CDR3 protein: CASSRTLDPDYEQYF

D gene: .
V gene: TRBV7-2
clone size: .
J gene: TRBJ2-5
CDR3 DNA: TGTGCCAGCAGCCAATCGATAGAGACCCAGTACTTC
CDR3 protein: CASSQSIETQYF

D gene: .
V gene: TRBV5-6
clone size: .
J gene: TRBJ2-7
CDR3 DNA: TGTGCCAGCAGCTCCCTGGGCCATTCCTACGAGCAGTACTTC
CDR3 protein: CASSSLGHSYEQYF